Below are 10 T cell receptor beta chains sequenced from a single sample in a study of technical replicates of blood from a handful of donors. The method was immunoSEQ multiplex PCR; TCRdb's version includes in-frame clones alone and lacks a portion of them. The sample carries about 50,000 clones, around 95% recorded once. The sequenced material came from T cells isolated from PBMCs. These receptors were taken from a human donor in good health.

The chain recombines TRBV10-2 with TRBJ1-4; 7 bases align to TRBD1. The trim removed 8 bases at V and 6 bases at J, leaving 3 bases unmatched. CDR3 size: 12 residues. Germline V gene sequence: CDR1 WSHSY, CDR2 SAAADI. The CDR3 coding sequence is TGCGCCAGCCGAGGGACAGATGAAAAACTGTTTTTT. It encodes CASRGTDEKLFF.

The V gene is TRBV19, the J gene TRBJ2-7, with D hard to call. Germline values: CDR1 LNHDA, CDR2 SQIVND (reference sequence). Trimming took off 10 bases at V and 5 bases at J, with 12 bases between the two ends. The CDR3 covers 11 residues. CDR3 in DNA: TGTGCCACTCGGTCCTTCGACGAGCAGTACTTC. Residues: CATRSFDEQYF.

The chain joins TRBV27 to TRBJ2-1; 7 bases map to TRBD2. The germline V gene has CDR1 MNHEY and CDR2 SMNVEV (reference sequence). J lost 9 bases, V lost 5 bases, and 10 bases had no gene match. The CDR3 contains 14 residues. This CDR3 is CASSPRPGGSEQFF. The CDR3 DNA is TGTGCCAGCAGTCCCAGACCCGGCGGGAGTGAGCAGTTCTTC.

The genes are TRBV19 and TRBJ2-2, with 7 positions matching TRBD2. Germline V CDR1 and CDR2: LNHDA, SQIVND (reference sequence). This CDR3 comprises 15 residues. The J segment lost 4 bases and the V segment lost 9 bases, leaving 11 bases of the junction unmatched. CDR3 DNA sequence: TGTGCCAGCAATTTAGGGCTAGCGGTCACCGGGGAGCTGTTTTTT. Protein: CASNLGLAVTGELFF.

The gene calls are TRBV5-1 and TRBJ2-1; 13 bases agree with TRBD2. The V gene end was trimmed by 4 bases and the J gene end by 7 bases; junction bases not matched to a gene: 2. Per the germline V gene, CDR1 is SGHRS and CDR2 is YFSETQ. CDR3 length: 14 residues. The CDR3 DNA is TGCGCCAGCAGCGAGGGACTAGCGGGAAATGAGCAGTTCTTC. The encoded protein is CASSEGLAGNEQFF.

The genes are TRBV2 and TRBJ1-2; D unclear. The germline V and J ends were trimmed by 8 bases and 3 bases, with 13 bases remaining between them. Per the germline V gene, CDR1 is SNHLY and CDR2 is FYNNEI. CDR3 length: 13 residues. The CDR3 nucleotides read TGTGCCAGCTCCCCGACTCGCGACTATGGCTACACCTTC. Encoded protein: CASSPTRDYGYTF.

The chain links TRBV5-6 to TRBJ2-2; D is undetermined. CDR3 length: 13 amino acids. Deletions cut 2 bases from V and 1 base from J, with 3 bases between. Germline-derived CDR1 and CDR2 are SGHDT and YYEEEE. In DNA form, the CDR3 reads TGTGCCAGCAGCTTTATGAACACCGGGGAGCTGTTTTTT. Encoded protein: CASSFMNTGELFF.

The chain recombines TRBV7-8 with TRBJ2-1; possible D gene TRBD2, 5 bases. The germline gives CDR1 SGHVS, CDR2 FQNEAQ. The V end lost 5 bases, the J end lost 8 bases, and 10 bases lay between the germline ends. The CDR3 runs to 12 residues. CDR3 coding DNA: TGTGCCAGCAGCCCTCTAGCTGATGAGCAGTTCTTC. Amino acid sequence: CASSPLADEQFF.

The chain links TRBV6-5 to TRBJ1-1; TRBD1 is a possible D gene (6 bases). The germline V and J ends were trimmed by 2 bases and 3 bases, with 13 bases remaining between them. Germline V lookup: CDR1 MNHEY, CDR2 SVGAGI. The CDR3 runs 15 residues. CDR3 sequence (DNA): TGTGCCAGCAGTTACGCTGGGGGCCGGGACACTGAAGCTTTCTTT. As protein: CASSYAGGRDTEAFF.

This sequence joins TRBV28 and TRBJ1-5; no clear D. Germline CDR1 is MDHEN and CDR2 is SYDVKM. The CDR3 is 12 residues long. V lost 8 bases to trimming and J lost 1 base, with 6 bases between them. The CDR3 coding sequence is TGTGCCAGCTACGGGAGCAATCAGCCCCAGCATTTT. Translation gives CASYGSNQPQHF.